The 29 T cell receptor beta chains given below trace back to one sample, sequenced in a study of early T cells in non-severe SARS-CoV-2 infection (dated by TCRdb to the early 2020s). Preparation of the library involved 5' RACE. TCRdb names NextSeq 500 as the instrument used. TCRdb trimmed the raw reads at Q25, called clones with MiXCR and kept productive beta chains. Rows with a matching CDR3 protein are joined into one entry that keeps the most common DNA and genes. The sample table contains 60,000 to 75,000 distinct CDR3 sequences; only one count was recorded for roughly 10% of them. The top ten clonotypes cover roughly 5.7% of the sample. Sequenced here: whole blood, sampled at baseline. The receptors shown here come from an adult who was a healthcare worker with PCR-confirmed SARS-CoV-2 infection or an uninfected control (not recorded which).

This clonotype came up a few times. J is TRBJ2-2 and V is TRBV27, with D unclear. The CDR3 spans 13 residues. Germline CDR1 MNHEY, CDR2 SMNVEV (reference sequence). Trimming pared 2 bases from V and 6 bases from J, leaving 7 bases between. The CDR3 nucleotides read TGTGCCAGCAGTTTAGTAGGGTCCGGGGAGCTGTTTTTT. It encodes CASSLVGSGELFF.

The chain recombines TRBV4-1 with TRBJ2-5; TRBD1 agrees at 7 bases. Germline V gives CDR1 MGHRA, CDR2 YSYEKL. V gave up 8 bases and J gave up 2 bases; unmatched junction bases: 8. The CDR3 length is 14 residues. CDR3 region: CASGLTGRQETQYF. DNA for the CDR3: TGCGCCAGCGGACTGACAGGGCGGCAAGAGACCCAGTACTTC.

This clonotype came up many times. The chain couples TRBV7-9 to TRBJ2-1; perhaps TRBD2 as D (6 bases). The CDR3 is 14 residues long. Per germline, CDR1 SEHNR and CDR2 FQNEAQ (reference sequence). Trimming took 5 bases from V and 2 from J, leaving 10 bases between them. The CDR3 spells CASSPAGPYNEQFF. CDR3 bases: TGTGCCAGCAGCCCGGCGGGGCCCTACAATGAGCAGTTCTTC.

This clonotype was found a few times. The chain is built from TRBV12-3 or TRBV12-4 and TRBJ1-5; 7 nucleotides line up with TRBD1. This CDR3 has 13 residues. Trimming cost V 5 bases and J 7 bases; bases outside gene matches: 5. The CDR3 sequence is CASSPGGVQPQHF. The CDR3 bases are TGTGCCAGCAGTCCAGGGGGGGTACAGCCCCAGCATTTT.

This chain joins TRBV11-3 and TRBJ2-3; TRBD2 agrees at 7 bases. The junction had 6 bases not matched to a gene; V was cut back by 1 base and J by 2 bases. Germline CDR1 reads SGHNT; CDR2 reads YENEEA. The CDR3 spans 16 residues. In DNA, the CDR3 is TGTGCCAGCAGCTTAGGGCGGGAGAGATCCACAGATACGCAGTATTTT. Protein sequence: CASSLGRERSTDTQYF.

In this sample, this clonotype turned up a few times. This rearrangement joins TRBV9 to TRBJ2-7; 9 bases match TRBD2. CDR1 SGDLS and CDR2 YYNGEE come from the germline V gene. V was pared by 0 bases and J by 3 bases, with 4 bases of the junction left unmatched. The CDR3 has 15 amino acids. The CDR3 loop reads CASSVGAGGRYEQYF. The CDR3 DNA reads as TGTGCCAGCAGCGTAGGAGCGGGGGGTCGCTACGAGCAGTACTTC.

This clonotype was observed a handful of times. This sequence joins TRBV28 and TRBJ2-1; tentative D call: TRBD2 (6 bases). Germline V gene sequence: CDR1 MDHEN, CDR2 SYDVKM. The CDR3 has 12 residues. V lost 6 bases to trimming and J lost 13 bases, with 16 bases between them. CDR3 DNA: TGTGCCAGCAGAATGACCGGGACTCCTCAGTTCTTC. Translated, it gives CASRMTGTPQFF.

This clonotype showed up many times. V is TRBV3-1 and J is TRBJ1-2; the match to TRBD1 covers 8 bases. Unmatched junction bases numbered 9, after V lost 6 bases and J lost 0 bases. This CDR3 region has 16 residues. Germline-derived CDR1 and CDR2 are LGHDT and YNNKEL (reference sequence). The CDR3 is CASSPRTGITNYGYTF. The CDR3 nucleotides are TGTGCCAGCAGTCCGAGGACAGGGATCACTAACTATGGCTACACCTTC.

This clonotype was observed at least ten times. The chain has TRBV9 and TRBJ2-2; 9 nucleotides line up with TRBD1. Germline V CDR1 and CDR2: SGDLS, YYNGEE. The CDR3 spans 15 residues. After removal of 0 bases from V and 4 bases from J, the junction contained 1 base not matched to a gene. The CDR3 DNA reads as TGTGCCAGCAGCGTAGAGACAGGGGGCACCGGGGAGCTGTTTTTT. It is translated as CASSVETGGTGELFF.

The chain joins TRBV7-6 to TRBJ2-2; 8 bases match TRBD2. Germline lookup yields CDR1 SGHVS and CDR2 FNYEAQ. The CDR3 loop spans 16 amino acids. With 5 bases clipped from V and 2 bases from J, the junction kept 7 bases outside the gene matches. The CDR3 sequence is CASSPLGTRNTGELFF. CDR3 in DNA: TGTGCCAGCAGCCCCCTTGGGACTAGAAACACCGGGGAGCTGTTTTTT.

This sequence joins TRBV7-2 and TRBJ2-3; weak D call: TRBD2 (5 bases). This CDR3 spans 14 amino acids. V was shortened by 4 bases and J by 0 bases, with 8 bases between the two germline ends. Germline V gene sequence: CDR1 SGHTA, CDR2 FQGNSA. This CDR3 is CASSSWTSTDTQYF. CDR3 bases: TGTGCCAGCAGCTCCTGGACTAGCACAGATACGCAGTATTTT.

In this sample, this clonotype turned up a few times. V and J are TRBV6-6 and TRBJ1-2; D unclear. The germline V gene encodes CDR1 MNHNY and CDR2 SVGAGI (reference sequence). The ends were cut back, 6 bases at V and 5 bases at J, with 19 bases in the middle. CDR3 length: 15 amino acids. CDR3 nucleotide sequence: TGTGCCAGCAGCCAATCCCGGGGAGACCTTTATGGCTACACCTTC. This encodes CASSQSRGDLYGYTF.

This clonotype was detected only a few times. This chain joins TRBV18 and TRBJ1-1; maybe TRBD1 (6 bases). The germline V and J ends were trimmed by 5 bases and 1 base, with 11 bases remaining between them. CDR1 KGHSH and CDR2 LQKENI come from the germline V gene. The CDR3 is made up of 14 amino acids. CDR3 amino acids: CASSMWDKNTEAFF. The CDR3 nucleotides are TGTGCCAGCTCAATGTGGGACAAGAACACTGAAGCTTTCTTT.

This clonotype was observed many times. Here the CDR3 reads CSATKGGHSNQPQHF. The DNA for the CDR3 is TGCAGTGCCACTAAGGGGGGACATAGCAATCAGCCCCAGCATTTT. This chain links TRBV20-1 with TRBJ1-5; the D gene is possibly TRBD1 (6 bases). Trimming removed 6 bases from V and 0 bases from J, with 15 bases in between. Germline V gene data show CDR1 as DFQATT and CDR2 as SNEGSKA (reference sequence). This CDR3 region has 15 residues.

This clonotype showed up many times. CDR3 residues: CASSPRSSYEQYF. The CDR3, as DNA: TGTGCCAGCAGCCCAAGGAGCTCCTACGAGCAGTACTTC. This sequence joins TRBV9 and TRBJ2-7, with D hard to call. Per germline, CDR1 SGDLS and CDR2 YYNGEE. Trimming took 4 bases from V and 0 from J, leaving 8 bases between them. The CDR3 extends over 13 amino acids.

The V gene is TRBV5-1, the J gene TRBJ2-3; TRBD2 matches at 8 bases. CDR1 and CDR2 (germline): SGHRS, YFSETQ. The CDR3 is made up of 16 amino acids. J lost 6 bases, V lost 3 bases, and 12 bases had no gene match. The CDR3 DNA is TGCGCCAGCAGCTCCACCCCAGCGGGAGCATCCGATACGCAGTATTTT. It encodes CASSSTPAGASDTQYF.

This clonotype came up many times. The chain joins TRBV25-1 to TRBJ2-2; TRBD1 might be the D (5 bases). Looked up from germline, CDR1 is MGHDK and CDR2 is SYGVNS. The CDR3 is made up of 15 amino acids. Trimming pared 2 bases from V and 3 bases from J, leaving 10 bases between. The CDR3 loop reads CASSEPGFDTGELFF. The CDR3 nucleotides are TGTGCCAGCAGTGAACCAGGGTTCGACACCGGGGAGCTGTTTTTT.

This clonotype was picked up many times. The chain uses TRBV9 and TRBJ1-5; D gene unclear. Germline CDR1 reads SGDLS; CDR2 reads YYNGEE. The V end lost 0 bases, the J end lost 1 base, and 8 bases lay between the germline ends. The CDR3 totals 15 residues. The CDR3 region is CASSVDAGSNQPQHF. The CDR3, as DNA: TGTGCCAGCAGCGTAGATGCGGGGAGCAATCAGCCCCAGCATTTT.

The chain is built from TRBV20-1 and TRBJ1-2; 7 positions agree with TRBD1. The trim removed 2 bases at V and 2 bases at J, leaving 11 bases unmatched. Germline V gene sequence: CDR1 DFQATT, CDR2 SNEGSKA (reference sequence). The CDR3 covers 16 residues. CDR3 DNA sequence: TGCAGTGCTAGACGAATCGGGGGACAGAAGAACTATGGCTACACCTTC. Residues: CSARRIGGQKNYGYTF.

This clonotype has only a few counts. The chain employs TRBV7-2 and TRBJ1-1; D not resolved. The ends were cut back, 3 bases at V and 11 bases at J, with 16 bases in the middle. Per germline, CDR1 SGHTA and CDR2 FQGNSA. The CDR3 spans 13 residues. The CDR3 region is CASSFGYSTSAFF. CDR3 DNA: TGTGCCAGCAGCTTCGGCTATTCCACGTCGGCTTTCTTT.

This clonotype appeared a single time. J is TRBJ1-4 and V is TRBV18, with D possibly being TRBD1 (5 bases). The CDR3 has 13 residues. Germline V gene sequence: CDR1 KGHSH, CDR2 LQKENI. V was cut by 3 bases and J by 7 bases, with 9 bases left in between. The CDR3 bases are TGTGCCAGCTCACCGTGGGACGGTGAAAAACTGTTTTTT. Its translation is CASSPWDGEKLFF.

The rearrangement links TRBV6-2 or TRBV6-3 to TRBJ2-3; 8 nucleotides line up with TRBD2. This CDR3 is built from 15 residues. The germline V gene encodes CDR1 MNHEY and CDR2 SVGEGT. The ends lost 4 bases at V and 4 bases at J; junction bases unmatched: 7. This CDR3 is CASSSPGREADTQYF. DNA for the CDR3: TGTGCCAGCAGTTCTCCCGGGAGGGAGGCAGATACGCAGTATTTT.

This clonotype showed up just a few times. The chain uses TRBV20-1 and TRBJ1-4; D gene unclear. The CDR3 contains 14 residues. Germline V CDR1 and CDR2: DFQATT, SNEGSKA (reference sequence). Trimming took 0 bases from V and 3 from J, leaving 8 bases between them. This CDR3 reads CSARDRSSNEKLFF. The CDR3 DNA reads TGCAGTGCTAGAGATCGCAGTTCTAATGAAAAACTGTTTTTT.

This clonotype has more than one count but fewer than ten. The chain uses TRBV7-8 and TRBJ2-3; 7 nucleotides match TRBD2. Germline CDR1 SGHVS, CDR2 FQNEAQ. There are 14 residues in the CDR3. V dropped 3 bases and J dropped 6; count of bases not matched to a gene: 6. The CDR3 loop is CASSLAGVSDTQYF. CDR3 bases: TGTGCCAGCAGCTTGGCGGGAGTCTCGGATACGCAGTATTTT.

This clonotype showed up many times. This rearrangement joins TRBV7-2 to TRBJ2-5, with D unresolved. From germline, CDR1 is SGHTA and CDR2 FQGNSA. Trimming shortened V by 0 bases and J by 1 base, and 9 bases separated the two germline ends. The CDR3 is 15 amino acids. CDR3 amino acids: CASSLASGSQETQYF. CDR3 nucleotide sequence: TGTGCCAGCAGCTTAGCGTCCGGAAGCCAAGAGACCCAGTACTTC.

V and J are TRBV7-3 and TRBJ2-6; D assignment may be TRBD1 or TRBD2 (5 bases each). Germline V gene lookup returns CDR1 SGHTA and CDR2 FQGTGA. The CDR3 loop spans 15 amino acids. Trimming removed 5 bases from V and 0 bases from J, with 8 bases in between. The CDR3: CASSRGDSGANVLTF. CDR3 DNA sequence: TGTGCCAGCAGCCGAGGGGACTCTGGGGCCAACGTCCTGACTTTC.

This chain uses TRBV5-6 with TRBJ2-7; 8 nucleotides align to TRBD1. The length of the CDR3 is 14 residues. After removal of 0 bases from V and 3 bases from J, the junction contained 2 bases not matched to a gene. Germline CDR1 SGHDT, CDR2 YYEEEE. The CDR3 loop is CASSLADRVYEQYF. CDR3 DNA: TGTGCCAGCAGCTTGGCGGACAGGGTCTACGAGCAGTACTTC.

This clonotype came up many times. The chain links TRBV5-6 to TRBJ2-3; no firm D call. Germline V gives CDR1 SGHDT, CDR2 YYEEEE. With 4 bases removed from V and 4 bases from J, the gap between germline ends came to 10 bases. The CDR3 consists of 13 residues. CDR3 protein: CASSRVTPDTQYF. In nucleotides, the CDR3 is TGTGCCAGCAGCAGGGTAACTCCAGATACGCAGTATTTT.

This clonotype came up many times. DNA for the CDR3: TGTGCCAGCAGCTCCCTCGGCCGGGCGGCAACTAATGAAAAACTGTTTTTT. This codes for CASSSLGRAATNEKLFF. V and J are TRBV7-8 and TRBJ1-4, with unresolved D. The CDR3 runs to 17 residues. Germline V lookup: CDR1 SGHVS, CDR2 FQNEAQ. The V end lost 4 bases, the J end lost 0 bases, and 15 bases lay between the germline ends.